Sequencing of this TCR beta chain was carried out in a study of T cell changes during pregnancy in multiple sclerosis. Generated by immunoSEQ multiplex PCR, the TCRdb table keeps only in-frame clones and is missing some. The table shows under 120,000 clones, with approximately 90% occurring only once. The sequence was obtained from a female donor with multiple sclerosis, enrolled in a pregnancy study. Source: peripheral blood, taken after pregnancy.

The CDR3: CAIRLRSGGTEAFF. Written as DNA, the CDR3 is TGTGCCATCAGATTAAGGTCGGGGGGCACTGAAGCTTTCTTT. The chain joins TRBV10-3 to TRBJ1-1; the D gene is possibly TRBD1 (5 bases). The CDR3 spans 14 residues. In germline, CDR1 is ENHRY, CDR2 SYGVKD. V was shortened by 6 bases and J by 4 bases, with 15 bases between the two germline ends.